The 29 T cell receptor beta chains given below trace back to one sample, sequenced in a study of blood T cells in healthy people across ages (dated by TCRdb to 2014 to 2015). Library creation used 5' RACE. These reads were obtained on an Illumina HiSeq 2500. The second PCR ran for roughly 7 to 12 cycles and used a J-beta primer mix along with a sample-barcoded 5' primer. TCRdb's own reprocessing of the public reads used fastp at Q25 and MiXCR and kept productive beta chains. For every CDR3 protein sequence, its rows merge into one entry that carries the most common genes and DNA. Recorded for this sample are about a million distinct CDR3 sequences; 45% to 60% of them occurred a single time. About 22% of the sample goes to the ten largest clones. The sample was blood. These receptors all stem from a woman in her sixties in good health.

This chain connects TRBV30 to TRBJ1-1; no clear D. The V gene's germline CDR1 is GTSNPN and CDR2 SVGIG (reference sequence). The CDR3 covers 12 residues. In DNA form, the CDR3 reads TGTGCGGTTAGAGGTAATTCCCGGGAAGCTTTCTTT. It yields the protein CAVRGNSREAFF.

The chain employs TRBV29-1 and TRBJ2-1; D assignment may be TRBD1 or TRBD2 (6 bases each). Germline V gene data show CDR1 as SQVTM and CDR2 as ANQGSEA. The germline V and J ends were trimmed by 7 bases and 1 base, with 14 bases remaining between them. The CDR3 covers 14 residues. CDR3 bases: TGCAGCGCCGGACTACAGGGTTCCTACAATGAGCAGTTCTTC. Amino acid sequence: CSAGLQGSYNEQFF.

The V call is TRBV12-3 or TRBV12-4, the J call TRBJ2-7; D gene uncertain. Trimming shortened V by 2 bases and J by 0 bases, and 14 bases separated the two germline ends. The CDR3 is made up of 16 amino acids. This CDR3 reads CASSLRAARGSYEQYF. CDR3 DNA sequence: TGTGCCAGCAGTTTACGTGCGGCCCGTGGCTCCTACGAGCAGTACTTC.

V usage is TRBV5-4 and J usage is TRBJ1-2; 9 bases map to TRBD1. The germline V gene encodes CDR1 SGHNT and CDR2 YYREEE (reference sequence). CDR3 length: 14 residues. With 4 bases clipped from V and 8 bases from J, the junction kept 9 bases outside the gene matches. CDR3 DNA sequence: TGTGCCAGCAGCCGTATGGGACAGGGCAAAGGCTACACCTTC. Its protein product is CASSRMGQGKGYTF.

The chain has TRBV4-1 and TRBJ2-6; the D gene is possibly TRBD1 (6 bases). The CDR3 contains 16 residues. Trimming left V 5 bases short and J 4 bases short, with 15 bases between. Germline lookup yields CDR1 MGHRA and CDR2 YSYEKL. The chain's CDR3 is CASSERGQFGANVLTF. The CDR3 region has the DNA TGCGCCAGCAGCGAGAGAGGACAGTTCGGGGCCAACGTCCTGACTTTC.

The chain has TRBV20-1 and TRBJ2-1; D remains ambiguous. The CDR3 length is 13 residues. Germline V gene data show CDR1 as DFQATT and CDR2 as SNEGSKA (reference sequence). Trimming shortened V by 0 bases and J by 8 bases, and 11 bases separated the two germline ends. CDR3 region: CSARDLRSDEQFF. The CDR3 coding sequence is TGCAGTGCTAGAGATCTTAGGTCCGATGAGCAGTTCTTC.

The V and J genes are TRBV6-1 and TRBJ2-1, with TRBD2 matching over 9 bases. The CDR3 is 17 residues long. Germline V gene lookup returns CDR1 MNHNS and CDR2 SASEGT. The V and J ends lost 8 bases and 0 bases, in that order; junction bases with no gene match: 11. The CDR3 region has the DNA TGTGCCAGCGCCGACGGGGCGGGAGGGCCCTCCTACAATGAGCAGTTCTTC. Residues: CASADGAGGPSYNEQFF.

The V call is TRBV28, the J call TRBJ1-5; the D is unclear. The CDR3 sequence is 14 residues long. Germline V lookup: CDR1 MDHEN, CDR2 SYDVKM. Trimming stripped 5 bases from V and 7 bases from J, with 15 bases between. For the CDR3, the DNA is TGTGCCAGCAGTCCCCCCCTGCTTGGACAGCCCCAGCATTTT. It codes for CASSPPLLGQPQHF.

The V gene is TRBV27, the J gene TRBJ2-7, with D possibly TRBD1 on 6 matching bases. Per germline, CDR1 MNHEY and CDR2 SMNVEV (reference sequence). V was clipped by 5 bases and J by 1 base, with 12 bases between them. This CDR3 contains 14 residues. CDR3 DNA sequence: TGTGCCAGCAGTATCAGGGGAGCGTCCTACGAGCAGTACTTC. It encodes CASSIRGASYEQYF.

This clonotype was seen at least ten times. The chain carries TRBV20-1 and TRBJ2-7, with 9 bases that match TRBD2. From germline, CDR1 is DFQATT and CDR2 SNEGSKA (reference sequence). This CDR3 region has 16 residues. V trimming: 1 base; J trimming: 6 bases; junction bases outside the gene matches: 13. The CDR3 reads CSARVSAGGPSSEQYF. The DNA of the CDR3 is TGCAGTGCTAGAGTGAGTGCGGGAGGGCCGTCCAGCGAGCAGTACTTC.

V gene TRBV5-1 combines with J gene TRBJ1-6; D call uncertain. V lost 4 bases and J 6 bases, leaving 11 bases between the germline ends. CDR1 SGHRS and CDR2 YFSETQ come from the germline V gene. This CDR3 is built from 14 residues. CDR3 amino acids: CASSPGQINSPLHF. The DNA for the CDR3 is TGCGCCAGCAGCCCCGGGCAGATTAATTCACCCCTCCACTTT. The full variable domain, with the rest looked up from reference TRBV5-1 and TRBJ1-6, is KAGVTQTPRYLIKTRGQQVTLSCSPISGHRSVSWYQQTPGQGLQFLFEYFSETQRNKGNFPGRFSGRQFSNSRSEMNVSTLELGDSALYLCASSPGQINSPLHFGNGTRLTVT.

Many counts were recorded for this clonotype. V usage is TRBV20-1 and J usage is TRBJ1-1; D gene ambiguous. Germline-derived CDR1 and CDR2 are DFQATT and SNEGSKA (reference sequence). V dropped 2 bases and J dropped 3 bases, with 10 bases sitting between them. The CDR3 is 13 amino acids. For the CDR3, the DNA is TGCAGTGCTAGACCAGGTGTGGACACTGAAGCTTTCTTT. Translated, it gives CSARPGVDTEAFF.

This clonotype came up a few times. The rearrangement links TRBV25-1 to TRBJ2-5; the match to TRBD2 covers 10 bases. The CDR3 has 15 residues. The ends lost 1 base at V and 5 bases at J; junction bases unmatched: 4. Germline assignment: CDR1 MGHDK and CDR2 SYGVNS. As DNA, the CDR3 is TGTGCCAGCAGTGAATCCACTAGCGGGACGGAGACCCAGTACTTC. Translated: CASSESTSGTETQYF.

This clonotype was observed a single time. The CDR3 protein is CASSLVGQWGVSSEKLFF. The CDR3 DNA follows: TGTGCCAGCAGTTTAGTGGGCCAGTGGGGGGTTTCGAGCGAAAAACTGTTTTTT. The rearrangement links TRBV28 to TRBJ1-4, with D perhaps matching TRBD1 (5 bases). Between the trimmed V and J ends, which lost 2 bases and 8 bases, there was a span of 24 bases. Germline V gene lookup returns CDR1 MDHEN and CDR2 SYDVKM. This CDR3 region has 18 residues.

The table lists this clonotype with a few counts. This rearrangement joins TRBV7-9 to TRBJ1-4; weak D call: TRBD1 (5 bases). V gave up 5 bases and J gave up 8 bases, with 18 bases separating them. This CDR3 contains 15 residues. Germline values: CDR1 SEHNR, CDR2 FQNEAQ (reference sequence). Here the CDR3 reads CASSAWDLSLEKLFF. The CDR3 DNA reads TGTGCCAGCAGCGCCTGGGACCTAAGCTTGGAAAAACTGTTTTTT.

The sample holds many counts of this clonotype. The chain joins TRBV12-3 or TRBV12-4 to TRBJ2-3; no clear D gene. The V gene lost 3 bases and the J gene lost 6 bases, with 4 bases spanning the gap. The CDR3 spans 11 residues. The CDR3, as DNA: TGTGCCAGCAGTTTGTTGGATACGCAGTATTTT. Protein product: CASSLLDTQYF.

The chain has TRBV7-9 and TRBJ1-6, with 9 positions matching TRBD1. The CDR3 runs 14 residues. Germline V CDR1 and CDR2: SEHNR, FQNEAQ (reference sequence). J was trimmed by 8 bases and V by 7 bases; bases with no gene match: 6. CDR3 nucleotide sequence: TGTGCCAGCAAGGGACAGGGTAGAGATTCACCCCTCCACTTT. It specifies CASKGQGRDSPLHF.

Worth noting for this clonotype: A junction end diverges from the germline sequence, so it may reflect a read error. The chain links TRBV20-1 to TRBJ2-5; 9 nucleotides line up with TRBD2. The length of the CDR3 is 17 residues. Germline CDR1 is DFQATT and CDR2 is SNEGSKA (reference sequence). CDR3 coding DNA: TGCAGTACTAGAGGTAGTCTGCCAGGCGGGAGGGGAAATGAGCAGTACTTC. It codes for CSTRGSLPGGRGNEQYF.

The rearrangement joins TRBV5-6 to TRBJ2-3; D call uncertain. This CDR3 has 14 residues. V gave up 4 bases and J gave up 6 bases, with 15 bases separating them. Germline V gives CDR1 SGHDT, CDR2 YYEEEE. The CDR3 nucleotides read TGTGCCAGCAGCCCGGTCCCCGAGGCCGATACGCAGTATTTT. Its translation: CASSPVPEADTQYF.

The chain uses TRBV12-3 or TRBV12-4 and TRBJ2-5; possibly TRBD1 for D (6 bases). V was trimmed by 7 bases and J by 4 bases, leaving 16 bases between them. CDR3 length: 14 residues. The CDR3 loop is CASTALRGRETQYF. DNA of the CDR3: TGTGCCAGCACCGCCCTGAGGGGGAGAGAGACCCAGTACTTC.

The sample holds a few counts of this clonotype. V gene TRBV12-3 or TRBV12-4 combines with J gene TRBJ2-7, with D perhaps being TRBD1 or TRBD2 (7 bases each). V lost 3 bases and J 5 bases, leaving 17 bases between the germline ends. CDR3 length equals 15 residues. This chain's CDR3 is CASSFVRGGVNEQYF. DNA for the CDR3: TGTGCCAGCAGTTTTGTCAGGGGGGGAGTAAACGAGCAGTACTTC.

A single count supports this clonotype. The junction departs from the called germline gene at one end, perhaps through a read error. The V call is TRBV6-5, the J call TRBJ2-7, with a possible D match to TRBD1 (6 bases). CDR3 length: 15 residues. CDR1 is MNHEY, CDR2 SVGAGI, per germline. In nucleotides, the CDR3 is TGTGCCGGCAGTTACTCGACAGGTCCTACCGACGAGCAGTACTTC. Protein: CAGSYSTGPTDEQYF.

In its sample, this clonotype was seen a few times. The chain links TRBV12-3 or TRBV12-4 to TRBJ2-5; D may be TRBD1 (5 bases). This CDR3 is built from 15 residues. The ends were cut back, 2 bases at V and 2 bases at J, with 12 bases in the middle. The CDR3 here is CASSLRTNTQETQYF. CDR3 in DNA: TGTGCCAGCAGTTTAAGGACAAACACTCAAGAGACCCAGTACTTC.

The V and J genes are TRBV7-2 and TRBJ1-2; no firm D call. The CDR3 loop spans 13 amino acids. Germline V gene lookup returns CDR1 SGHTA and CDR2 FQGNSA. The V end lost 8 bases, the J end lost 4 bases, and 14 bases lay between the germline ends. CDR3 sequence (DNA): TGTGCCAGCTCAAAGGGCAGAGCCTATGGCTACACCTTC. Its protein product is CASSKGRAYGYTF. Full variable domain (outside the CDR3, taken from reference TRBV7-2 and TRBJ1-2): GAGVSQSPSNKVTEKGKDVELRCDPISGHTALYWYRQSLGQGLEFLIYFQGNSAPDKSGLPSDRFSAERTGGSVSTLTIQRTQQEDSAVYLCASSKGRAYGYTFGSGTRLTVV.

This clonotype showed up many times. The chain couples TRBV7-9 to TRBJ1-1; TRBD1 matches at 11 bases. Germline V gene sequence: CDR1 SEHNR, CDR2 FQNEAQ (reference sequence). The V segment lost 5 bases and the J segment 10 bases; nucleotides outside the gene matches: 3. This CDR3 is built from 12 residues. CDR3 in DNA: TGTGCCAGCAGCCAGGACAGGGGGCGAGCTTTCTTT. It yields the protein CASSQDRGRAFF.

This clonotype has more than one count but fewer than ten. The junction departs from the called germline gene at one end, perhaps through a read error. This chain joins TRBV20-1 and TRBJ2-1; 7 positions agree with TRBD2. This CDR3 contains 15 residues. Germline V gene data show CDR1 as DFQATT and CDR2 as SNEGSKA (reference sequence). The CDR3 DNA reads TGTAGTGCTAGACGACTAGCCGGGGAGCCCAATGAGCAGTTCTTC. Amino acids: CSARRLAGEPNEQFF.

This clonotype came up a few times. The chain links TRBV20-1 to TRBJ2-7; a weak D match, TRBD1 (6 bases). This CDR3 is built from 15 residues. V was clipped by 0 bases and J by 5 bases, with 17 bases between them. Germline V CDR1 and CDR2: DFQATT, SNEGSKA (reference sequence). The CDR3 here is CSARDPSGQKDEQYF. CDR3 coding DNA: TGCAGTGCTAGAGATCCCTCGGGACAAAAGGACGAGCAGTACTTC.

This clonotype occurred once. The CDR3 here is CASSLLTSGSARTGELFF. CDR3 bases: TGTGCCAGCAGCTTATTAACTAGCGGGAGCGCTCGGACCGGGGAGCTGTTTTTT. V and J are TRBV5-6 and TRBJ2-2; 11 bases align to TRBD2. Unmatched junction bases numbered 11, after V lost 2 bases and J lost 5 bases. Germline V CDR1 and CDR2: SGHDT, YYEEEE. The length of the CDR3 is 18 residues.

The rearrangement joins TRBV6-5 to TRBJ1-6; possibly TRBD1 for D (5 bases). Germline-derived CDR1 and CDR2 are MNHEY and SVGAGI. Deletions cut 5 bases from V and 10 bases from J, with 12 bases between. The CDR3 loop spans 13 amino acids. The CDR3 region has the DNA TGTGCCAGCAGTACCAGGGAGGGGTCACCCCTCCACTTT. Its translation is CASSTREGSPLHF.